The next 16 T cell receptor beta chains were all read from a single sample in a study of blood T cell repertoires in COVID-19. TCRdb's table, derived via immunoSEQ multiplex PCR, lists solely in-frame clones and lacks some. The repertoire holds some 130,000 clones, with 78% as singletons. Material: PBMCs or T cells enriched from blood (not recorded which). These TCRs come from a woman aged 45-60 years who had recovered from COVID-19.

J is TRBJ1-1 and V is TRBV5-6; weak D call: TRBD1 (5 bases). The CDR3 has 13 residues. Trimming took off 3 bases at V and 4 bases at J, with 10 bases between the two ends. Germline V gives CDR1 SGHDT, CDR2 YYEEEE. CDR3: CASSYQGGTEAFF. CDR3 nucleotides: TGTGCCAGCAGCTACCAGGGAGGCACTGAAGCTTTCTTT.

This chain's CDR3 is CSVEDPLADNEQFF. The CDR3 DNA is TGCAGCGTTGAAGATCCACTAGCCGACAATGAGCAGTTCTTC. This chain joins TRBV29-1 and TRBJ2-1, with TRBD2 as a possible D gene (6 bases). The germline gives CDR1 SQVTM, CDR2 ANQGSEA. V was pared by 0 bases and J by 5 bases, with 11 bases between. The CDR3 extends over 14 amino acids.

V gene TRBV10-3 combines with J gene TRBJ2-1, with TRBD2 identical over 8 bases. This CDR3 spans 12 amino acids. Looked up from germline, CDR1 is ENHRY and CDR2 is SYGVKD. V shed 3 bases and J 12 bases; nucleotides not matched to a gene: 4. CDR3 amino acids: CAISDYREGQFF. For the CDR3, the DNA is TGTGCCATCAGTGATTACCGGGAGGGGCAGTTCTTC.

The gene calls are TRBV7-9 and TRBJ1-2; 11 bases are a match to TRBD1. Germline CDR1 SEHNR, CDR2 FQNEAQ (reference sequence). With V trimmed by 5 bases and J by 7 bases, 3 bases remained unmatched. This CDR3 contains 13 residues. This CDR3 reads CASSRGTGGGYTF. The CDR3 nucleotides read TGTGCCAGCAGCCGAGGGACAGGGGGTGGCTACACCTTC.

The J gene is TRBJ2-2, the V gene TRBV6-4; D is uncertain. Germline V gene lookup returns CDR1 MRHNA and CDR2 SNTAGT. This CDR3 is built from 13 residues. Trimming pared 4 bases from V and 5 bases from J, leaving 8 bases between. CDR3 residues: CASSARVTGELFF. In nucleotides, the CDR3 is TGTGCCAGCAGTGCACGGGTGACCGGGGAGCTGTTTTTT.

V and J are TRBV11-3 and TRBJ2-1; the D gene is possibly TRBD1 (6 bases). The CDR3 contains 14 residues. V lost 3 bases, J lost 6 bases, and 12 bases lay in between. The germline CDR1 and CDR2 sequences are SGHNT and YENEEA. The CDR3: CASSLRQGSNEQFF. CDR3 coding DNA: TGTGCCAGCAGCTTGAGGCAGGGGAGCAATGAGCAGTTCTTC.

CDR3 bases: TGTGCCAGCAGTCCCCGGGGTCCCGGACGGGAAAAACTGTTTTTT. Protein sequence: CASSPRGPGREKLFF. The rearrangement joins TRBV6-5 to TRBJ1-4; D unclear. Deletions cut 5 bases from V and 8 bases from J, with 18 bases between. The CDR3 runs 15 residues. In germline, CDR1 is MNHEY, CDR2 SVGAGI.

The chain links TRBV18 to TRBJ2-7; 8 bases are a match to TRBD2. V lost 3 bases and J lost 1; bases outside the gene matches: 2. This CDR3 is built from 14 residues. Germline loops: CDR1 KGHSH, CDR2 LQKENI. The CDR3 here is CASSPGLASYEQYV. The CDR3 DNA sequence: TGTGCCAGCTCACCCGGACTAGCTTCCTACGAGCAGTACGTC.

The chain combines TRBV27 with TRBJ1-5; no clear D. V lost 2 bases and J 0 bases, leaving 8 bases between the germline ends. From germline, CDR1 is MNHEY and CDR2 SMNVEV (reference sequence). The CDR3 covers 15 residues. CDR3 residues: CASSLIEGSNQPQHF. CDR3 bases: TGTGCCAGCAGTTTAATAGAGGGTAGCAATCAGCCCCAGCATTTT.

The chain employs TRBV3-1 (or the pseudogene TRBV3-2) and TRBJ2-2; D unclear. CDR1 and CDR2 (germline): LGHDT, YNNKEL (reference sequence). The CDR3 extends over 12 amino acids. Trimming took 4 bases from V and 6 from J, leaving 6 bases between them. The CDR3 DNA is TGTGCCAGCAGCCCCCTAGCCGGGGAGCTGTTTTTT. Protein product: CASSPLAGELFF.

The V call is TRBV28, the J call TRBJ1-1; tentatively, D is TRBD1 (6 bases). Germline V gives CDR1 MDHEN, CDR2 SYDVKM. This CDR3 has 12 amino acids. V dropped 3 bases and J dropped 11 bases, with 13 bases sitting between them. This chain's CDR3 is CASSFEGGGAFF. Written as DNA, the CDR3 is TGTGCCAGCAGTTTCGAGGGGGGGGGTGCTTTCTTT.

The V gene is TRBV11-2, the J gene TRBJ2-1; 9 bases map to TRBD1. J lost 1 base, V lost 6 bases, and 4 bases had no gene match. The germline gives CDR1 SGHAT, CDR2 FQNNGV. The CDR3 spans 15 residues. CDR3 in amino acids: CASRFGTGSYNEQFF. CDR3 sequence (DNA): TGTGCCAGCAGGTTCGGGACAGGGTCCTACAATGAGCAGTTCTTC.

The chain carries TRBV10-3 and TRBJ2-4; perhaps TRBD2 as D (5 bases). Germline V CDR1 and CDR2: ENHRY, SYGVKD. Trimming removed 6 bases at V and 0 bases at J, with 21 bases between. CDR3 length: 18 residues. CDR3 residues: CAISPASSQNPAKNIQYF. As DNA, the CDR3 is TGTGCCATCAGCCCAGCCTCTAGCCAAAACCCAGCCAAAAACATTCAGTACTTC.

This rearrangement joins TRBV7-9 to TRBJ1-5; the D gene is possibly TRBD1 (5 bases). The V end was cut by 1 base, the J end by 5 bases, with 9 bases between. The CDR3 length is 14 residues. The V gene's germline CDR1 is SEHNR and CDR2 FQNEAQ (reference sequence). DNA of the CDR3: TGTGCCAGCAGCTTAGTTACGGGGGATCAGCCCCAGCATTTT. The encoded protein is CASSLVTGDQPQHF.

The chain combines TRBV2 with TRBJ2-6; possibly TRBD2 for D (5 bases). Germline-derived CDR1 and CDR2 are SNHLY and FYNNEI. The CDR3 sequence is 17 residues long. Trimming shortened V by 6 bases and J by 2 bases, and 17 bases separated the two germline ends. The CDR3: CASSQNPGFPGANVLTF. The CDR3 DNA reads TGTGCCAGCAGCCAAAATCCGGGGTTTCCTGGGGCCAACGTCCTGACTTTC.

This clone was seen only a few times. The V call is TRBV18, the J call TRBJ2-3; D remains unclear. The CDR3 runs 14 residues. Germline loops: CDR1 KGHSH, CDR2 LQKENI. The ends were cut back, 0 bases at V and 5 bases at J, with 9 bases in the middle. As DNA, the CDR3 is TGTGCCAGCTCACCACCGCCTTCGCGAGATACGCAGTATTTT. Its translation is CASSPPPSRDTQYF.